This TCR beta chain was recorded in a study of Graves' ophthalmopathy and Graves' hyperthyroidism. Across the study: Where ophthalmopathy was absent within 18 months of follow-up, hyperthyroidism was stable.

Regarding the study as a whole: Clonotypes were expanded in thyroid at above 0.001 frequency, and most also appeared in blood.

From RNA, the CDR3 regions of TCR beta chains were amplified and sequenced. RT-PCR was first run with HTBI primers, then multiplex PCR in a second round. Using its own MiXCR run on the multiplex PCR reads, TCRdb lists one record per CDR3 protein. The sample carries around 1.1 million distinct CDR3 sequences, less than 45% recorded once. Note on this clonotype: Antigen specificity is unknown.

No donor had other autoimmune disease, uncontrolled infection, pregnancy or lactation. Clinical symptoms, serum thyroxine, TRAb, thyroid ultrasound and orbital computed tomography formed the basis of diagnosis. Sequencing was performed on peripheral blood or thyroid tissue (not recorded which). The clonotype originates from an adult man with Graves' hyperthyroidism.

The CDR3 loop is CASSWSPYEQYF. CDR3 DNA sequence: TGTGCCAGCAGTTGGTCTCCGTACGAGCAGTACTTC. The genes are TRBV12-3 or TRBV12-4 and TRBJ2-7; D not resolved. The ends were cut back, 4 bases at V and 4 bases at J, with 8 bases in the middle. The CDR3 is 12 residues long.